These T cell receptor beta chains were read from a single sample in a study of cytomegalovirus exposure and HLA in healthy donors. Libraries were prepared by immunoSEQ multiplex PCR; TCRdb keeps only in-frame clonotypes and omits some of them. The sample lists approximately 91,000 clones; about two thirds were seen once. What was sequenced was PBMCs. The receptor set was obtained from a human donor in good health. Each CDR3 is given with its conserved first and last residue.

J gene | V gene | CDR3 protein
TRBJ1-2 | TRBV7-3 | CASSSQGRGGYTF
TRBJ2-7 | TRBV25-1 | CASMSYEQYF
TRBJ1-3 | TRBV7-9 | CASSEQGSGNTIYF
TRBJ1-5 | TRBV23-1 | CASSQSKLRTGGFSSNQPQHF
TRBJ2-5 | TRBV7-8 | CASGSITGTSPTLGTQYF
TRBJ2-5 | TRBV7-9 | CASTIFGQGAGETQYF
TRBJ2-2 | TRBV5-1 | CASSPRGLAGGTNTGELFF
TRBJ1-1 | TRBV9 | CASSASGQAGNTEAFF
TRBJ1-4 | TRBV25-1 | CASSVSGTAHEKLFF
TRBJ2-7 | TRBV5-1 | CASSLDYGYEQYF
TRBJ1-1 | TRBV6-1 | CASTQAAEAFF
TRBJ1-2 | TRBV9 | CASSVGQGAYGYTF
TRBJ2-7 | TRBV6-5 | CASSTDNHEQYF
TRBJ2-1 | TRBV2 | CASNIRAPNEQFF
TRBJ1-3 | TRBV7-9 | CASSLALVVSGNTIYF
TRBJ2-3 | TRBV18 | CASSPSLTSADTQYF
TRBJ2-2 | TRBV5-8 | CASSRGIGGGVTGELFF
TRBJ2-1 | TRBV7-6 | CASSLARSSGNEQFF
TRBJ1-1 | TRBV5-4 | CASREGTGGPHSEAFF
TRBJ2-3 | TRBV2 | CASSALAGGLLTDTQYF
TRBJ1-4 | TRBV5-5 | CASSFPGQGEKLFF
TRBJ2-7 | TRBV4-1 | CASSQGTDSYEQYF
TRBJ2-1 | TRBV27 | CASAILAGGSYNEQFF
TRBJ2-1 | TRBV7-3 | CASSLMGQGSYNEQFF
TRBJ2-3 | TRBV5-1 | CASSPGLPHADTQYF
TRBJ2-5 | TRBV6-1 | CASSENGGETQYF
TRBJ2-5 | TRBV7-3 | CASSLAGGPRETQYF
TRBJ2-7 | TRBV6-6 | CASSYGTPSYEQYF
TRBJ1-3 | TRBV29-1 | CSVSGGLSGNTIYF
TRBJ2-1 | TRBV27 | CASSWTGDNEQFF
TRBJ1-1 | TRBV27 | CASRPLKGAKNTEAFF
TRBJ2-5 | TRBV5-1 | CASSPAAGGPETQYF
TRBJ2-1 | TRBV30 | CAWSVRTGPSYNEQFF
TRBJ2-3 | TRBV6-5 | CASSKRGGIDTQYF
TRBJ1-2 | TRBV10-3 | CAISSGAGENYGYTF
TRBJ2-1 | TRBV27 | CASSLFTGTGPYNEQFF
TRBJ2-5 | TRBV7-3 | CASSSTGTGVETQYF
TRBJ2-7 | TRBV18 | CASSPPTGFKYF
TRBJ1-6 | TRBV19 | CASRTGGNGSPLHF
TRBJ1-2 | TRBV30 | CAWKIVRGSMNYGYTF
TRBJ2-7 | TRBV2 | CASSAQGASYEQYF
TRBJ2-7 | TRBV6-6 | CASRGTGLSYEQYF
TRBJ1-2 | TRBV6-4 | CASSVDRSHGYTF
TRBJ2-1 | TRBV14 | CASSLSLPLANEQFF
TRBJ1-5 | TRBV10-3 | CAISERGPLSNQPQHF
TRBJ1-2 | TRBV6-5 | CASSYSYRDRGDGYTF
TRBJ1-6 | TRBV27 | CASSMTDTNNSPLHF
TRBJ2-3 | TRBV5-1 | CASSLFRRTDTDTQYF
TRBJ2-7 | TRBV11-3 | CASSLQGGQGAHEQYF
TRBJ1-3 | TRBV25-1 | CASSESGMNSGNTIYF
TRBJ2-5 | TRBV7-8 | CASSLAGGTVRETQYF
TRBJ2-1 | TRBV9 | CASSLLPGGTSDEQFF